This T cell receptor (beta chain) was sequenced in a study of OX40 agonist ivuxolimab in advanced cancers. In the study overall: The eligibility criteria allowed prior anti-PD-1, anti-PD-L1 or anti-CTLA-4 therapy, and about 40% had some. The study's findings and limits: Relative to CD4+ cells, CD8+ T cells on average had more expanded clones. The authors also found low normalized T-cell clonal expansion in some nonresponders. The CD4+ and CD8+ T cells in the blood had expanded clonally by week 6 at 0.1 to 3.0 mg/kg.

TCRdb keeps only in-frame clones here, not all; method: immunoSEQ multiplex PCR. The sample consists of 47,000 or so clones, approximately 90% of them appearing once. The sample holds one count of this clone. Antigen: not known. This specimen consisted of CD4+ or CD8+ T cells sorted from blood, obtained in a trial of the OX40 agonist ivuxolimab. The TCR comes from an adult with an advanced solid tumor such as melanoma, head and neck, liver or kidney cancer.

CDR3 coding DNA: TGCGCCAGCAGCTTTCTCGGGTACGAGCAGTACTTC. Translating it yields CASSFLGYEQYF. This chain uses TRBV4-3 with TRBJ2-7; D not resolved. Germline V gene data show CDR1 as LGHNA and CDR2 as YSLEER. The CDR3 consists of 12 residues. Trimming pared 5 bases from V and 4 bases from J, leaving 9 bases between.